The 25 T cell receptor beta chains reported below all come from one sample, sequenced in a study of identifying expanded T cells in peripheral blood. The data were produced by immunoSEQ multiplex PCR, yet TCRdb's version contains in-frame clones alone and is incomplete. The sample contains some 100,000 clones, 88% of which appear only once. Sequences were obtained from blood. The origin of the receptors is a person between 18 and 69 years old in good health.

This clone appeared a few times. CDR3 sequence reads: CASSEAVLGLSLSTDTQYF. As DNA, the CDR3 is TGTGCCAGCAGTGAAGCGGTACTAGGGCTGTCACTTAGCACAGATACGCAGTATTTT. This chain connects TRBV2 to TRBJ2-3, with D perhaps matching TRBD2 (5 bases). Germline CDR1 reads SNHLY; CDR2 reads FYNNEI. V lost 0 bases and J 0 bases, leaving 19 bases between the germline ends. This CDR3 is built from 19 residues.

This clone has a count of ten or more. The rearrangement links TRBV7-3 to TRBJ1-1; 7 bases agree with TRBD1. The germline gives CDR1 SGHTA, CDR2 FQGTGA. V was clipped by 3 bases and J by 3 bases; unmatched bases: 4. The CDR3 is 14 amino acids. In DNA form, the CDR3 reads TGTGCCAGCAGCTTTCTTCAGGGGGACACTGAAGCTTTCTTT. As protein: CASSFLQGDTEAFF.

The CDR3 coding sequence is TGTGCCAGCAGTTATGATCCGGGAGACACAGATACGCAGTATTTT. Translation gives CASSYDPGDTDTQYF. The rearrangement uses TRBV6-5 and TRBJ2-3; the D gene is possibly TRBD2 (6 bases). Per germline, CDR1 MNHEY and CDR2 SVGAGI. Trimming cost V 3 bases and J 2 bases, with 12 bases left between them. The CDR3 is 15 residues long.

The CDR3 DNA sequence: TGTGCCAGCAGCGATAATGTCCAAGAGACCCAGTACTTC. Its protein is CASSDNVQETQYF. The chain carries TRBV14 and TRBJ2-5; D not certain. There are 13 residues in the CDR3. V was trimmed by 5 bases and J by 1 base, leaving 8 bases between them. Germline-derived CDR1 and CDR2 are SGHDN and FVKESK.

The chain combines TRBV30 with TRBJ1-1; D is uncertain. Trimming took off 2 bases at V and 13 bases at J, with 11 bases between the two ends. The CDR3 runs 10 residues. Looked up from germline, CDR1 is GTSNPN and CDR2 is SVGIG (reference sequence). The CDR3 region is CAWSKRHLFF. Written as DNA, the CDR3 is TGTGCCTGGAGTAAGAGACATCTTTTCTTT.

The CDR3 sequence: CASSYGRQGYGYTF. CDR3 bases: TGTGCCAGCAGTTACGGGCGACAGGGCTATGGCTACACCTTC. This chain joins TRBV6-5 and TRBJ1-2; TRBD1 matches 7 bases. Germline assignment: CDR1 MNHEY and CDR2 SVGAGI. The CDR3 totals 14 residues. V was pared by 2 bases and J by 4 bases, with 4 bases of the junction left unmatched.

CDR3: CASSLRSQGGINEQFF. The DNA for the CDR3 is TGTGCCAGCAGCTTAAGGTCGCAGGGGGGAATCAATGAGCAGTTCTTC. This chain joins TRBV7-2 and TRBJ2-1; a possible D gene is TRBD1 (7 bases). Germline assignment: CDR1 SGHTA and CDR2 FQGNSA. This CDR3 is 16 amino acids long. V shed 2 bases and J shed 6 bases, with 17 bases lying between them.

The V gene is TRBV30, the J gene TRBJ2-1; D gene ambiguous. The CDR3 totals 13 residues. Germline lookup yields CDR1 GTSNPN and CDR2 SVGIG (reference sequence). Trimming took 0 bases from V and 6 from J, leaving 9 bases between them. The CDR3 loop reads CAWSVRACNEQFF. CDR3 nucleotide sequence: TGTGCCTGGAGTGTTCGAGCTTGCAATGAGCAGTTCTTC.

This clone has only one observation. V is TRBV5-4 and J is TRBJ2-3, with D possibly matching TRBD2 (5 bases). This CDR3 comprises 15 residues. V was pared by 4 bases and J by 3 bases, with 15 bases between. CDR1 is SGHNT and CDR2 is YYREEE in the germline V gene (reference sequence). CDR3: CASSPSRTGTDTQYF. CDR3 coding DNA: TGTGCCAGCAGCCCGTCTAGGACTGGGACAGATACGCAGTATTTT.

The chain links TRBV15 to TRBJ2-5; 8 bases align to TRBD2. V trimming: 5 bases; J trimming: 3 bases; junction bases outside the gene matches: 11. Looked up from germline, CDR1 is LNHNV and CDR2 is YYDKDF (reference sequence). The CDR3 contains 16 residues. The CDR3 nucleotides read TGTGCCACCAGCCTCCCATCCGGGGGGGCCGAAGAGACCCAGTACTTC. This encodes CATSLPSGGAEETQYF.

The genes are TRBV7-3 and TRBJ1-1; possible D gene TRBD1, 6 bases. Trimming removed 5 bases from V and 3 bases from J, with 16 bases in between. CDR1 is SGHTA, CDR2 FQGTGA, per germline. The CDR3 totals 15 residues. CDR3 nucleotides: TGTGCCAGCAGCCCACAAGGGGGTAGGGACACTGAAGCTTTCTTT. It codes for CASSPQGGRDTEAFF.

CDR3 sequence: CAWSAGGYTDTQYF. As DNA, the CDR3 is TGTGCCTGGAGTGCGGGGGGGTACACAGATACGCAGTATTTT. This chain uses TRBV30 with TRBJ2-3, with 8 bases lining up with TRBD2. Trimming took 1 base from V and 2 from J; bases not matched to a gene: 2. Germline V gene data show CDR1 as GTSNPN and CDR2 as SVGIG (reference sequence). The CDR3 consists of 14 residues. The full variable domain, in which reference TRBV30 and TRBJ2-3 provide the parts outside the CDR3, is SQTIHQWPATLVQPVGSPLSLECTVEGTSNPNLYWYRQAAGRGLQLLFYSVGIGQISSEVPQNLSASRPQDRQFILSSKKLLLSDSGFYLCAWSAGGYTDTQYFGPGTRLTVL.

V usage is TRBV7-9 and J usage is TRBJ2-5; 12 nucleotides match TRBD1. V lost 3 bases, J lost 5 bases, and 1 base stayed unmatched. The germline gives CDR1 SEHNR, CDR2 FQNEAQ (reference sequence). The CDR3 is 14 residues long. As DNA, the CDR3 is TGTGCCAGCAGCTTGGGGACAGGGGGCGAGACCCAGTACTTC. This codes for CASSLGTGGETQYF.

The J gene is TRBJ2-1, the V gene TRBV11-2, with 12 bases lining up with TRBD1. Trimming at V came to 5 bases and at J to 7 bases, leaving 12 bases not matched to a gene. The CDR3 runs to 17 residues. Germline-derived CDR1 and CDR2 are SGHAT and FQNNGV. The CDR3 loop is CASSPNFGTGGGNEQFF. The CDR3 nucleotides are TGTGCCAGCAGCCCCAACTTTGGGACAGGGGGCGGGAATGAGCAGTTCTTC.

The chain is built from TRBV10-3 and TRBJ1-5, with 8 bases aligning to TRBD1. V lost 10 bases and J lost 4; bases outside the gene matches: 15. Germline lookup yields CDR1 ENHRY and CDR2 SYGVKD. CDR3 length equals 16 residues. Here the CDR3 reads CATIGDQGAGNQPQHF. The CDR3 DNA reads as TGTGCCACCATAGGGGATCAGGGGGCAGGAAATCAGCCCCAGCATTTT.

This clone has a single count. The CDR3: CASSIGPSTNEKLFF. The CDR3 region has the DNA TGTGCCAGTAGTATTGGGCCTTCCACTAATGAAAAACTGTTTTTT. The chain employs TRBV19 and TRBJ1-4; no clear D gene. CDR1 is LNHDA and CDR2 is SQIVND in the germline V gene (reference sequence). Deletions cut 3 bases from V and 2 bases from J, with 10 bases between. CDR3 length: 15 amino acids.

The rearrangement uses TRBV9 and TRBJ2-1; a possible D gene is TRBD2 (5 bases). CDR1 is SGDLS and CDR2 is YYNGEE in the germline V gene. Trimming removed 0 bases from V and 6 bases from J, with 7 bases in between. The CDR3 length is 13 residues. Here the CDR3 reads CASSVASRNEQFF. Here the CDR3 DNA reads TGTGCCAGCAGCGTAGCTAGCCGCAATGAGCAGTTCTTC. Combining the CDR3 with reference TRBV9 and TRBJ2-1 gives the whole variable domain DSGVTQTPKHLITATGQRVTLRCSPRSGDLSVYWYQQSLDQGLQFLIQYYNGEERAKGNILERFSAQQFPDLHSELNLSSLELGDSALYFCASSVASRNEQFFGPGTRLTVL.

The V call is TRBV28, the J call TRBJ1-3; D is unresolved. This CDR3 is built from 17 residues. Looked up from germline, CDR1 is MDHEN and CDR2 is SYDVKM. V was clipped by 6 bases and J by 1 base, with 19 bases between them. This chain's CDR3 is CASSTIGERRSGNTIYF. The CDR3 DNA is TGTGCCAGCAGCACCATCGGAGAACGGAGGTCTGGAAACACCATATATTTT.

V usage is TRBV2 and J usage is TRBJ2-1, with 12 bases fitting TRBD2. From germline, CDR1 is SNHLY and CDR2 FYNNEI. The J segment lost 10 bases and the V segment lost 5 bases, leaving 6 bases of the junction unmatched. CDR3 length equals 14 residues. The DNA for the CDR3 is TGTGCCAGCAGTCCTAGCGGGAGGGTAGGGGAGCAGTTCTTC. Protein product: CASSPSGRVGEQFF.

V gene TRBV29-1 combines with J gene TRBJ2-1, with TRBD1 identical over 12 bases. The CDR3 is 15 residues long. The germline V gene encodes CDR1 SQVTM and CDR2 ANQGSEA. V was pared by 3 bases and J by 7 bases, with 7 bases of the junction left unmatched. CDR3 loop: CSVEGGQGAENEQFF. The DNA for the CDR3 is TGCAGCGTTGAGGGGGGACAGGGGGCAGAAAATGAGCAGTTCTTC.

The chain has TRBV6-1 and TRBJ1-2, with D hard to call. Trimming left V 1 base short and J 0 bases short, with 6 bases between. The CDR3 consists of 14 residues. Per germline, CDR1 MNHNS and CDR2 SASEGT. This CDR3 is CASSEVAPNYGYTF. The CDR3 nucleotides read TGTGCCAGCAGTGAAGTGGCCCCTAACTATGGCTACACCTTC.

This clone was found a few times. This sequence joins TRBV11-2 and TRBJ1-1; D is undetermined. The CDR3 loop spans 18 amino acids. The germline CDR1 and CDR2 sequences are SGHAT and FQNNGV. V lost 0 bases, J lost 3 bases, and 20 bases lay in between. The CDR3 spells CASSLDRYARTRDTEAFF. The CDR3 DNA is TGTGCCAGCAGCTTAGATAGATATGCCCGGACGCGGGACACTGAAGCTTTCTTT.

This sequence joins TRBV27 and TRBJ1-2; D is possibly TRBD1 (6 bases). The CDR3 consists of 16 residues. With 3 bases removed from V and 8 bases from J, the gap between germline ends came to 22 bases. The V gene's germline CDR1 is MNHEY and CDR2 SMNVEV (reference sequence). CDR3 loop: CASSFASHGGAGGYTF. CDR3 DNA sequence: TGTGCCAGCAGTTTCGCCTCCCACGGGGGCGCAGGGGGCTACACCTTC.

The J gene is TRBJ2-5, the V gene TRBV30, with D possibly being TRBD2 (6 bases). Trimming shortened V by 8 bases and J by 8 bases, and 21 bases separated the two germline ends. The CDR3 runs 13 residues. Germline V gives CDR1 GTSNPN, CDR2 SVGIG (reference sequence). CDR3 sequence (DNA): TGTGCCGGGTGGGGAGGAACCGGAGATACCCAGTACTTC. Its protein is CAGWGGTGDTQYF.

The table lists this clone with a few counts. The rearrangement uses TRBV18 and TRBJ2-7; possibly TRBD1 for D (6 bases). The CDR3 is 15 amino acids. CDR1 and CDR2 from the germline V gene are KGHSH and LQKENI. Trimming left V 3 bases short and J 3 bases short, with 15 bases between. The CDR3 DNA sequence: TGTGCCAGCTCACCGCCCTCGCTCAGGGGCTACGAGCAGTACTTC. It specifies CASSPPSLRGYEQYF.